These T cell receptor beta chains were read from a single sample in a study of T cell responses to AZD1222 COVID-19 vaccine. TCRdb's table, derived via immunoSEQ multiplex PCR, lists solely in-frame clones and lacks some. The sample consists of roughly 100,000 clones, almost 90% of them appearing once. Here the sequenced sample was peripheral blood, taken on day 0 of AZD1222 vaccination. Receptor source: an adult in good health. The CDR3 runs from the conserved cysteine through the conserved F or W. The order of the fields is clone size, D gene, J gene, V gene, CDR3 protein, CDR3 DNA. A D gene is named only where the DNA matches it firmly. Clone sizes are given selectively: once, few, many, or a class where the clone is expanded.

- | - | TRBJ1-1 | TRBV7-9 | CASSLGGGSEAFF | TGTGCCAGCAGCTTAGGCGGGGGATCTGAAGCTTTCTTT
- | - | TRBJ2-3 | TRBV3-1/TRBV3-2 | CASTLEGTDTQYF | TGTGCCAGCACCTTGGAGGGAACAGATACGCAGTATTTT
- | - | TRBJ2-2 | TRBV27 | CASSSPRGYTGELFF | TGTGCCAGCAGTTCACCCAGGGGTTACACCGGGGAGCTGTTTTTT
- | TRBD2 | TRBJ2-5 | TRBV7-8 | CASSPHAGVGETQYF | TGTGCCAGCAGCCCCCACGCGGGAGTGGGTGAGACCCAGTACTTC
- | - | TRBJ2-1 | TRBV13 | CASIRRAYNEQFF | TGTGCCAGCATTAGAAGGGCCTACAATGAGCAGTTCTTC
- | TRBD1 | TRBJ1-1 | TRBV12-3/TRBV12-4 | CASSLGTGAEAFF | TGTGCCAGCAGTTTAGGGACAGGGGCGGAAGCTTTCTTT
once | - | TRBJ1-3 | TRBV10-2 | CASTPQLRLSSGNTIYF | TGCGCCAGCACCCCTCAACTAAGATTGAGCTCTGGAAACACCATATATTTT
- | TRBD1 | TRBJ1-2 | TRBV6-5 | CASSSAGTGGRGYTF | TGTGCCAGCAGTTCCGCCGGGACAGGGGGCCGGGGCTACACCTTC
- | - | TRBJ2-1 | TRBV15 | CATSRGEVGPSYNEQFF | TGTGCCACCAGCAGAGGAGAGGTCGGACCCTCCTACAATGAGCAGTTCTTC
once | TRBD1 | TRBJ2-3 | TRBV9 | CASTGQGEFTDTQYF | TGTGCCAGCACTGGGCAGGGGGAGTTCACAGATACGCAGTATTTT
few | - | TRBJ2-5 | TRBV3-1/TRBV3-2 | CASSQLLAQETQYF | TGTGCCAGCAGCCAATTACTAGCCCAAGAGACCCAGTACTTC
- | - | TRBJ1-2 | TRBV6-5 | CASSYWGAGYTF | TGTGCCAGCAGTTATTGGGGTGCTGGCTACACCTTC
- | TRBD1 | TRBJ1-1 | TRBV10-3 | CAISESRTGRNTEAFF | TGTGCCATCAGTGAGTCGAGGACAGGGAGGAACACTGAAGCTTTCTTT
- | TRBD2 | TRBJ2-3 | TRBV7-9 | CASSSWTSGVDTQYF | TGTGCCAGCAGCTCCTGGACTAGCGGAGTAGATACGCAGTATTTT
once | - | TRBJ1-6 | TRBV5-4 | CASSLGGPYNSPLHF | TGTGCCAGCAGCTTGGGGGGACCTTATAATTCACCCCTCCACTTT
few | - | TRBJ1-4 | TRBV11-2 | CASSLRPGPNEKLFF | TGTGCCAGCAGCTTACGCCCAGGCCCCAATGAAAAACTGTTTTTT
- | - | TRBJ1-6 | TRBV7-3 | CASSITATRSPLHF | TGTGCCAGCAGCATAACAGCTACCCGTTCACCCCTCCACTTT
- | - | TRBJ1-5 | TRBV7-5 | CARSSDLQGSNQPQHF | TGTGCCAGAAGCTCCGATCTCCAGGGGAGCAATCAGCCCCAGCATTTT